This TCR beta chain is from a study of blood T cells in healthy people across ages. Notes on the study in general: The unknown donor CMV status may have confounded expanded clonotype changes.

Of note for this clonotype: Its antigen is undetermined.

A sample-barcoded 5' primer and a J-beta primer mix were used in a second PCR of roughly 7 to 12 cycles. One entry per CDR3 protein, called by TCRdb with MiXCR from the 5' RACE reads. The repertoire holds about 1 million distinct CDR3 sequences, with 35% to 50% as singletons. The sequence was obtained from a woman in her sixties in good health. Sequencing was done on a sample of blood.

The DNA of the CDR3 is TGTGCCAGCAGTTACGACCCACCCGGGGAGCTGTTTTTT. Translation: CASSYDPPGELFF. The chain has TRBV5-4 and TRBJ2-2; no clear D. Trimming stripped 5 bases from V and 6 bases from J, with 11 bases between. This CDR3 is 13 amino acids long. Looked up from germline, CDR1 is SGHNT and CDR2 is YYREEE (reference sequence).